This T cell receptor beta chain was recovered during a study of blood T cell repertoires in COVID-19. Across the study: Recovered Cohort 3 donors showed two negative PCRs, clearance, or symptom resolution.

Sequencing used immunoSEQ multiplex PCR; TCRdb keeps in-frame clones, though not all of them. The table includes some 300,000 clones, about 88% detected once. This CDR3 contains 17 residues. Trimming took off 1 base at V and 0 bases at J, with 13 bases between the two ends. Germline V CDR1 and CDR2: SGHTA, FQGNSA. The sequenced sample was PBMCs or T cells enriched from blood (not recorded which). The source of this sequence is a woman aged 60-75 years in a cohort exposed to, infected with or recovered from COVID-19 (not recorded which). The chain joins TRBV7-2 to TRBJ2-1; D ambiguous. This CDR3 reads CASSLVSVRLSYNEQFF. As DNA, the CDR3 is TGTGCCAGCAGCTTAGTTTCTGTCAGGCTCTCCTACAATGAGCAGTTCTTC.